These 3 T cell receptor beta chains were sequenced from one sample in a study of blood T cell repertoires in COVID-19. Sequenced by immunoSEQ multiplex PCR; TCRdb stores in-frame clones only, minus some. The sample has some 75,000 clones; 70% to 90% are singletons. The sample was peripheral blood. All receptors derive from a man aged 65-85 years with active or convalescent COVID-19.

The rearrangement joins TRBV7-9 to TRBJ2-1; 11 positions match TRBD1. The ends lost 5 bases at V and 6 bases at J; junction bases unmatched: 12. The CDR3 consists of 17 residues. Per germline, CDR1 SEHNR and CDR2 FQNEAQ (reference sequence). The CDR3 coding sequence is TGTGCCAGCAGCCCCCGTCGGATCGGGACAGGGGGCAATGAGCAGTTCTTC. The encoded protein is CASSPRRIGTGGNEQFF.

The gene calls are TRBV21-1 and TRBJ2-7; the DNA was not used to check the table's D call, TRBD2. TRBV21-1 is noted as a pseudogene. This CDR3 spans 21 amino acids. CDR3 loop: CASSTRLKSTSGGLSSSEQYF. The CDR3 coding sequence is TGTGCCAGCAGCACCCGGTTAAAGTCGACTAGCGGGGGCCTCAGTTCTTCCGAGCAGTACTTC.

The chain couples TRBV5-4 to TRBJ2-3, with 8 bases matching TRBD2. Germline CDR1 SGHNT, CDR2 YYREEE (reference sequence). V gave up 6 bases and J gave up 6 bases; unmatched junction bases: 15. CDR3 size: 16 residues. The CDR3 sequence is CASISGIAGSLDTQYF. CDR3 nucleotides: TGTGCCAGCATCTCCGGGATAGCGGGGTCACTCGATACGCAGTATTTT.